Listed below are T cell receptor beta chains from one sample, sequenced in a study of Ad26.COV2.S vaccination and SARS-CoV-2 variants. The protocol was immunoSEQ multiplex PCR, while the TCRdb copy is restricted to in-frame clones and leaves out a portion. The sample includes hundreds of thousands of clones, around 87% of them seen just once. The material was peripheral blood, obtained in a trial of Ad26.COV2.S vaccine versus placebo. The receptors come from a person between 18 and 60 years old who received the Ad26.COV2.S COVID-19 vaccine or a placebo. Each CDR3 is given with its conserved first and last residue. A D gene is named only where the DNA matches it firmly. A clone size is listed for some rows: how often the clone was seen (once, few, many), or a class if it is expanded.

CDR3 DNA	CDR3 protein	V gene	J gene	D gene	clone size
TGTGCCAGCAGCACCCTACCGGGGCAGGATGCTGGAAACACCATATATTTT	CASSTLPGQDAGNTIYF	TRBV7-8	TRBJ1-3	NA	NA
TGTGCCTGGAGTGGCGATAACCCGGGGAACGAGCAGTACTTC	CAWSGDNPGNEQYF	TRBV30	TRBJ2-7	NA	NA
TGTGCCAGCAGCCCCTGGACAGCTTCCGCGTTTGGCTACACCTTC	CASSPWTASAFGYTF	TRBV5-6	TRBJ1-2	NA	NA
TGTGCCAGCAGGGAGCGGGGGGGTCACAATGAGCAGTTCTTC	CASRERGGHNEQFF	TRBV6-5	TRBJ2-1	TRBD2	NA
TGTGCCAGCAGCTTACAGAGCGGGGCGGCCAAAAACATTCAGTACTTC	CASSLQSGAAKNIQYF	TRBV7-2	TRBJ2-4	TRBD2	NA
TGCGCCAGCAGTCGGAATACCGGGGAGCTGTTTTTT	CASSRNTGELFF	TRBV4-3	TRBJ2-2	NA	NA
TGTGCCAGCTCACCGGGACTAGCGGGTGCCGTCAATGAGCAGTTCTTC	CASSPGLAGAVNEQFF	TRBV18	TRBJ2-1	TRBD2	NA
TGTGCCAGCAGCGTAACTGGAGTGGTCAATCAGCCCCAGCATTTT	CASSVTGVVNQPQHF	TRBV7-8	TRBJ1-5	NA	NA
TGCGCCAGCAGCCAAAGACCCCCGGGGCGGGGGAGCACCGGGGAGCTGTTTTTT	CASSQRPPGRGSTGELFF	TRBV4-1	TRBJ2-2	TRBD2	NA
TGTGCCATCACCGACAGGGGCACCGGGGAGCTGTTTTTT	CAITDRGTGELFF	TRBV10-3	TRBJ2-2	TRBD1	NA
TGTGCAAGTCGCTTAGCTAATGTGCCAGGGGAGGTGAAGGGGTATGGCTACACCTTC	CASRLANVPGEVKGYGYTF	TRBV12-2	TRBJ1-2	NA	NA
TGTGCCATCAGTGGGGACAGAAAACGAACCGACTATGGCTACACCTTC	CAISGDRKRTDYGYTF	TRBV10-3	TRBJ1-2	TRBD1	NA
TGTGCCAGCAGCTTAGATCCGGGGCTGAACACTGAAGCTTTCTTT	CASSLDPGLNTEAFF	TRBV11-2	TRBJ1-1	NA	NA
TGTGCCAGCAGCGCCCGGACAGGAACCTACGAGCAGTACTTC	CASSARTGTYEQYF	TRBV7-6	TRBJ2-7	TRBD1	NA
TGTGCCAGCAGCTTAGCGACTAGCGGAGAGACCCAGTACTTC	CASSLATSGETQYF	TRBV7-9	TRBJ2-5	TRBD2	NA
TGTGCCAGCAGCTTCGACAGTTACTATAATTCACCCCTCCACTTT	CASSFDSYYNSPLHF	TRBV7-9	TRBJ1-6	NA	once